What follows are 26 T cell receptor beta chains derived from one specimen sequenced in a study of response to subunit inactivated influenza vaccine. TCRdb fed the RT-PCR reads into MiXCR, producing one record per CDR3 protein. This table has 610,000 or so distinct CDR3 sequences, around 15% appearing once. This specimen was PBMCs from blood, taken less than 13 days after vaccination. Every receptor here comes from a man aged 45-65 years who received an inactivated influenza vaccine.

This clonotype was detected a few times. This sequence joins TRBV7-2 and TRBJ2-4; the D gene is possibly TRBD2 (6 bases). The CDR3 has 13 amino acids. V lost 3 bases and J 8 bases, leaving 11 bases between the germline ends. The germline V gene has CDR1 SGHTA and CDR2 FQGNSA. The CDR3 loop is CASSFPGVDIQYF. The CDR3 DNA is TGTGCCAGCAGCTTTCCGGGAGTCGACATTCAGTACTTC.

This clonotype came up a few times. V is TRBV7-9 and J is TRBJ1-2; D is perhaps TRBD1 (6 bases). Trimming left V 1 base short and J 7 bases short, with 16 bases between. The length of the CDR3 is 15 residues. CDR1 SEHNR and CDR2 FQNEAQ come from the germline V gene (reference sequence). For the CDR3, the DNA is TGTGCCAGCAGCTTAGATTTAGACAGGCGTGGTGGCTACACCTTC. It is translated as CASSLDLDRRGGYTF.

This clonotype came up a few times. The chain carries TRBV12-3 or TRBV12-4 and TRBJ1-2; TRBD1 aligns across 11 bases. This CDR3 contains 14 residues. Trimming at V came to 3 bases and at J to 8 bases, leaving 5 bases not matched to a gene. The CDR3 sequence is CASSFGQGARGYTF. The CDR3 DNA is TGTGCCAGCAGTTTCGGACAGGGGGCGCGAGGCTACACCTTC.

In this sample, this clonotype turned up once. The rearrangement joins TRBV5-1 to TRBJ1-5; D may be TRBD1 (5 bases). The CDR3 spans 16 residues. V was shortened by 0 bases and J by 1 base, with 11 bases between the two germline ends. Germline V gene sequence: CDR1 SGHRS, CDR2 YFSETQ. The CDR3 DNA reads TGCGCCAGCAGCTTGGGTCTGGGGGGAAGCAATCAGCCCCAGCATTTT. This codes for CASSLGLGGSNQPQHF.

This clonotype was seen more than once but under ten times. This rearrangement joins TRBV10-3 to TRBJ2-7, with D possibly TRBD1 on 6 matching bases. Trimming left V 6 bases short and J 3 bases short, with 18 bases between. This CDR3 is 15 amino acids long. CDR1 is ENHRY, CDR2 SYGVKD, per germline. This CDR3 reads CAISGSQTGHYEQYF. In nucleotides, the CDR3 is TGTGCCATCAGCGGATCACAGACAGGACACTACGAGCAGTACTTC.

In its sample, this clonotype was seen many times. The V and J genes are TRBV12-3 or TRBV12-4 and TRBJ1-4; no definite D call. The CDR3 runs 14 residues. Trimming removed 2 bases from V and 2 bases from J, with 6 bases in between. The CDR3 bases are TGTGCCAGCAGTTTATGGGGTACTAATGAAAAACTGTTTTTT. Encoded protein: CASSLWGTNEKLFF.

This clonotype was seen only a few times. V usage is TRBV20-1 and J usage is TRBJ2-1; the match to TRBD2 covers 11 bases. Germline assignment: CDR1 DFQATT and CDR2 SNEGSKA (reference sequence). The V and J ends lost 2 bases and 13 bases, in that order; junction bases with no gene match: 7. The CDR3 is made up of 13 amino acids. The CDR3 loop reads CSARTSGSYFQFF. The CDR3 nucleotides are TGCAGTGCTAGAACTAGCGGGAGTTATTTCCAGTTCTTC.

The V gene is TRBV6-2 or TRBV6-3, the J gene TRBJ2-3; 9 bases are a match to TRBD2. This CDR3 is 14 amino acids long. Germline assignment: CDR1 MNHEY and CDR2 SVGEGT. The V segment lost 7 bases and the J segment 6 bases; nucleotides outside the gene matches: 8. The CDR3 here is CASTVAGVLDTQYF. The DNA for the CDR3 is TGTGCCAGCACGGTAGCGGGAGTTTTGGATACGCAGTATTTT.

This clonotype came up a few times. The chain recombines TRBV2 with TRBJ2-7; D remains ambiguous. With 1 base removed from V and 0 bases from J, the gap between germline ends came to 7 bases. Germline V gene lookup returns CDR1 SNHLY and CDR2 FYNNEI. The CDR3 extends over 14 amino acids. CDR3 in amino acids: CASSEGAHSYEQYF. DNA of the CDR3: TGTGCCAGCAGTGAAGGGGCCCACTCCTACGAGCAGTACTTC. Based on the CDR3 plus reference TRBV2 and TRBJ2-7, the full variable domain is EPEVTQTPSHQVTQMGQEVILRCVPISNHLYFYWYRQILGQKVEFLVSFYNNEISEKSEIFDDQFSVERPDGSNFTLKIRSTKLEDSAMYFCASSEGAHSYEQYFGPGTRLTVT.

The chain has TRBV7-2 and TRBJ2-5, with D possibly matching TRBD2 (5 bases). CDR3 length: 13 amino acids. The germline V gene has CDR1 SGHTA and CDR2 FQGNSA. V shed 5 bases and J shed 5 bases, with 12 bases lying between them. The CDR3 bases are TGTGCCAGCAGCCTCGGGGAAGTGGAGACCCAGTACTTC. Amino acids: CASSLGEVETQYF.

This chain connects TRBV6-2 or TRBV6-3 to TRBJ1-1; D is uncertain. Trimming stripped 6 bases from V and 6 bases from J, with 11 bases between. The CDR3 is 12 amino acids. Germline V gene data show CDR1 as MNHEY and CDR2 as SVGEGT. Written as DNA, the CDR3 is TGTGCCAGCAGGCCCCGGGGTCCTGAAGCTTTCTTT. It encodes CASRPRGPEAFF.

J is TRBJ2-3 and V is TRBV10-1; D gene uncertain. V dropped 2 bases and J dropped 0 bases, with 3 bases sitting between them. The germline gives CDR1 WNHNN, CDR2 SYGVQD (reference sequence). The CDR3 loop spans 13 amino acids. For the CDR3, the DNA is TGCGCCAGCAGTGAGCCAAGCACAGATACGCAGTATTTT. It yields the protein CASSEPSTDTQYF.

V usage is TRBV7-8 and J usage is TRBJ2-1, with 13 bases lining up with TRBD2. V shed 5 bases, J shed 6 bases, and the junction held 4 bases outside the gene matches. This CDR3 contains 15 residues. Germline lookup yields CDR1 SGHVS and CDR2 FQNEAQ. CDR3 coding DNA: TGTGCCAGCAGCCTGGGGACTAGCGGGACCAATGAGCAGTTCTTC. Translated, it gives CASSLGTSGTNEQFF. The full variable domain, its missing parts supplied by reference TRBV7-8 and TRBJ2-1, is GAGVSQSPRYKVAKRGQDVALRCDPISGHVSLFWYQQALGQGPEFLTYFQNEAQLDKSGLPSDRFFAERPEGSVSTLKIQRTQQEDSAVYLCASSLGTSGTNEQFFGPGTRLTVL.

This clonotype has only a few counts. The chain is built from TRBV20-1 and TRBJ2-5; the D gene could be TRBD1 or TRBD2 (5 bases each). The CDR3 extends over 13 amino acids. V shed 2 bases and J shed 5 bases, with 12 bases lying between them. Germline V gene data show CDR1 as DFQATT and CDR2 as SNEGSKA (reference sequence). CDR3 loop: CSARLAGTETQYF. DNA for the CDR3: TGCAGTGCTAGACTGGCAGGGACGGAGACCCAGTACTTC.

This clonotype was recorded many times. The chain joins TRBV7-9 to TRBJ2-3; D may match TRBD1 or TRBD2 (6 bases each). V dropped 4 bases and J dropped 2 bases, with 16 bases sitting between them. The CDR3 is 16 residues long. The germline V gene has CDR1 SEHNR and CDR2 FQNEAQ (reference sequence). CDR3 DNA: TGTGCCAGCAGCTGGGGGGCGTACAGGTCCACAGATACGCAGTATTTT. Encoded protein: CASSWGAYRSTDTQYF.

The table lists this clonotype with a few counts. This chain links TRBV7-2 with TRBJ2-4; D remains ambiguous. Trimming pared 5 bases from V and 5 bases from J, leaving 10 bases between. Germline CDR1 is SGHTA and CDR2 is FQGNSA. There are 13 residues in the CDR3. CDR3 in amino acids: CASSRAWENIQYF. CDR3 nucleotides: TGTGCCAGCAGCAGGGCTTGGGAAAACATTCAGTACTTC. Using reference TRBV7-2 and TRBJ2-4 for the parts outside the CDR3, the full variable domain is GAGVSQSPSNKVTEKGKDVELRCDPISGHTALYWYRQSLGQGLEFLIYFQGNSAPDKSGLPSDRFSAERTGGSVSTLTIQRTQQEDSAVYLCASSRAWENIQYFGAGTRLSVL.

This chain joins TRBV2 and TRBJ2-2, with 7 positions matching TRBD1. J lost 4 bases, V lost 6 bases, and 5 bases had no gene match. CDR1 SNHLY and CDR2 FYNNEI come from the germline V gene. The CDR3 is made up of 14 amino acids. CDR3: CASRRGLVTGELFF. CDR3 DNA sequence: TGTGCCAGCAGAAGGGGGCTGGTCACCGGGGAGCTGTTTTTT.

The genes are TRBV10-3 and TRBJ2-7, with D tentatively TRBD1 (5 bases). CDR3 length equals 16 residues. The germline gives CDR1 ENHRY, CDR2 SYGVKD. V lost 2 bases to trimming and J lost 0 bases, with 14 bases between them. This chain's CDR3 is CAISETPGAYSYEQYF. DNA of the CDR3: TGTGCCATCAGTGAGACACCTGGGGCCTACTCCTACGAGCAGTACTTC.

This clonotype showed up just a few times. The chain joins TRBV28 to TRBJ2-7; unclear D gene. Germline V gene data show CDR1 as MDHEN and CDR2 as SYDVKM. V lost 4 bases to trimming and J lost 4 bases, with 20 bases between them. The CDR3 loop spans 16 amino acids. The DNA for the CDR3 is TGTGCCAGCAGTTCGACCGGACGAGGCTATGGGTACGAGCAGTACTTC. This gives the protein CASSSTGRGYGYEQYF.

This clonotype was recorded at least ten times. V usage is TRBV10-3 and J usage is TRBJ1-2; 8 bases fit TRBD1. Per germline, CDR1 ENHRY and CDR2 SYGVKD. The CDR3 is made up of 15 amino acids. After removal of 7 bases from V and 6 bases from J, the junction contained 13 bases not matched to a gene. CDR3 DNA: TGTGCCATCAAGCCGTCGGACAGGGAGCGTGATGGCTACACCTTC. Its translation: CAIKPSDRERDGYTF.

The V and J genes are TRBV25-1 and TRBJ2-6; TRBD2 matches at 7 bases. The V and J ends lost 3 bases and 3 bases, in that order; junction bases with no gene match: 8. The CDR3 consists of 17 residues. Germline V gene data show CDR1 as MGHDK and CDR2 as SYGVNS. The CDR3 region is CASSDPPSGVGANVLTF. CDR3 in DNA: TGTGCCAGCAGTGACCCCCCGAGCGGGGTTGGGGCCAACGTCCTGACTTTC.

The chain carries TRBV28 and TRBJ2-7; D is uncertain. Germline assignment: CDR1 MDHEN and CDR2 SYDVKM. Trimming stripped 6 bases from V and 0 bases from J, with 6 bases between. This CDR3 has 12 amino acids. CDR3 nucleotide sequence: TGTGCCAGCAGCGTAACCTCCTACGAGCAGTACTTC. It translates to CASSVTSYEQYF.

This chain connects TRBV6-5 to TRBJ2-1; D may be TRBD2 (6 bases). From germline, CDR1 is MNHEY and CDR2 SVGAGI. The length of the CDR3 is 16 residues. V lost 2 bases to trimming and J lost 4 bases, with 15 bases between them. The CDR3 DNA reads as TGTGCCAGCAGTTACCCCAGTATTGGAGGGTACAATGAGCAGTTCTTC. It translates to CASSYPSIGGYNEQFF.

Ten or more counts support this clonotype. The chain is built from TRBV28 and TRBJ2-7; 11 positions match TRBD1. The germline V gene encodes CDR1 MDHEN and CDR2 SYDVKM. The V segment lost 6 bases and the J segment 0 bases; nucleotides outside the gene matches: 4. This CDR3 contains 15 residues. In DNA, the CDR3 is TGTGCCAGCAGGCGGGACAGGGGGAGCTCCTACGAGCAGTACTTC. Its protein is CASRRDRGSSYEQYF. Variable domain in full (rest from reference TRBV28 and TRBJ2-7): DVKVTQSSRYLVKRTGEKVFLECVQDMDHENMFWYRQDPGLGLRLIYFSYDVKMKEKGDIPEGYSVSREKKERFSLILESASTNQTSMYLCASRRDRGSSYEQYFGPGTRLTVT.

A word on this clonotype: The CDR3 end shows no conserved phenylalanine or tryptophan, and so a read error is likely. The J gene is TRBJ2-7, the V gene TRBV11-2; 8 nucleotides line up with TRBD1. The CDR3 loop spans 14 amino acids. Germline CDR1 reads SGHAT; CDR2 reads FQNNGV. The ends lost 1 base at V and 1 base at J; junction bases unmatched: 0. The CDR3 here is CASSLGTGSYEQYL. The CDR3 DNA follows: TGTGCCAGCAGCTTAGGGACAGGGTCCTACGAGCAGTACCTC.

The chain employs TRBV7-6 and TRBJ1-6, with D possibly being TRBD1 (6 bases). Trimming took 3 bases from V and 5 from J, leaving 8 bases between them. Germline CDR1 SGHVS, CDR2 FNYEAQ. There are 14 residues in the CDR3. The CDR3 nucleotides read TGTGCCAGCAGCTTGGGGGGGCATAATTCACCCCTCCACTTT. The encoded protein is CASSLGGHNSPLHF.